This TCR beta chain was sequenced during a study of long-term antiretroviral therapy in people with HIV. Sequencing used immunoSEQ v3.0 at survey level. Here immunoSEQ multiplex PCR was the method, and the copy in TCRdb shows in-frame clones only, minus some. The sample shows over 15,000 clones, 77% of them seen only once. The sequenced sample was unsorted PBMCs, obtained 2.1 years before starting antiretroviral therapy. The receptor comes from a man younger than 40 with HIV.

The CDR3 DNA reads TGTGCCAGCAGTTCCCCGGACAGGGGGTCCTACGAGCAGTACTTC. Amino acids: CASSSPDRGSYEQYF. The chain recombines TRBV6-5 with TRBJ2-7, with TRBD1 matching 10 bases. CDR3 size: 15 residues. J gave up 1 base and V 4 bases, and 4 bases lay outside the gene matches. Germline assignment: CDR1 MNHEY and CDR2 SVGAGI.